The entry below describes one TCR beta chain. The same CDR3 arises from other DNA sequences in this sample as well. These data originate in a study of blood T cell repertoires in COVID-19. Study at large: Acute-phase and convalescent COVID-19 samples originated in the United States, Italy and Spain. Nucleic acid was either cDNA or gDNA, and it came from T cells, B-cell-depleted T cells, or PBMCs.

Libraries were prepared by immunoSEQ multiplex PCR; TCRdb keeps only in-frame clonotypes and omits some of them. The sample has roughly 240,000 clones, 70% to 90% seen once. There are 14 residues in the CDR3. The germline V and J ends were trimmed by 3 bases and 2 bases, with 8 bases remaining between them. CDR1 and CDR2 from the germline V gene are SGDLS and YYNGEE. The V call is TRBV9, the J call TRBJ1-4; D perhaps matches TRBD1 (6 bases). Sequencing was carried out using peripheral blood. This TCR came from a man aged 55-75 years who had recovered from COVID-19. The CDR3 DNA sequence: TGTGCCAGCAGCGCAGGGGTCACTAATGAAAAACTGTTTTTT. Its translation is CASSAGVTNEKLFF.